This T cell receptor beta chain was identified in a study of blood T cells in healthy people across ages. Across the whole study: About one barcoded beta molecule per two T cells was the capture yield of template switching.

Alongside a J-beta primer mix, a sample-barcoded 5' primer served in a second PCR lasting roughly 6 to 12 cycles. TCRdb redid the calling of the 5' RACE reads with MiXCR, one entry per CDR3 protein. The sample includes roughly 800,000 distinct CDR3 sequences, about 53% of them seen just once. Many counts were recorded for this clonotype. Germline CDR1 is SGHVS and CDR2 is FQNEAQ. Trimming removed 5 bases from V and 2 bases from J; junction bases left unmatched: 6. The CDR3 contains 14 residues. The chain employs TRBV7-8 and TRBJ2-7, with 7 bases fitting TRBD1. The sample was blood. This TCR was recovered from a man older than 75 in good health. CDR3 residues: CASSLRDRAYEQYF. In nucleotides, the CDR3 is TGTGCCAGCAGCCTCCGGGACAGAGCCTACGAGCAGTACTTC.